This T cell receptor beta chain was found in a study of persistence of HIV-infected CD4 T cells. General study results and limits: CMV- and Gag-responding cells had lower TCRbeta richness than CD3/CD28-responding cells.

Sequencing used immunoSEQ version 4 in survey mode. Clones were sequenced by immunoSEQ multiplex PCR, and TCRdb holds only the in-frame ones, with some missing. The sample contains roughly 34,000 clones, roughly four fifths of which appear only once. Germline loops: CDR1 KGHSH, CDR2 LQKENI. V shed 3 bases and J shed 7 bases, with 5 bases lying between them. The CDR3 has 11 amino acids. Lysates of CMV-infected fibroblasts at roughly 10 ug/mL stimulated these cells. CD40L-negative CD69-negative CD45RO-high memory CD4+ T cells were sorted as populations depleted of antigen-responding cells. For this clone: Its specificity is unknown.

The TCR originated in an adult man with HIV who was CMV-seropositive. The V call is TRBV18, the J call TRBJ2-3; D is ambiguous. Sequencing was performed on CD4+ T cells sorted from PBMCs after roughly 18-hour stimulation, taken from a patient who received antiretroviral therapy. The CDR3, as DNA: TGTGCCAGCTCACCCGAGAATACGCAGTATTTT. Residues: CASSPENTQYF.